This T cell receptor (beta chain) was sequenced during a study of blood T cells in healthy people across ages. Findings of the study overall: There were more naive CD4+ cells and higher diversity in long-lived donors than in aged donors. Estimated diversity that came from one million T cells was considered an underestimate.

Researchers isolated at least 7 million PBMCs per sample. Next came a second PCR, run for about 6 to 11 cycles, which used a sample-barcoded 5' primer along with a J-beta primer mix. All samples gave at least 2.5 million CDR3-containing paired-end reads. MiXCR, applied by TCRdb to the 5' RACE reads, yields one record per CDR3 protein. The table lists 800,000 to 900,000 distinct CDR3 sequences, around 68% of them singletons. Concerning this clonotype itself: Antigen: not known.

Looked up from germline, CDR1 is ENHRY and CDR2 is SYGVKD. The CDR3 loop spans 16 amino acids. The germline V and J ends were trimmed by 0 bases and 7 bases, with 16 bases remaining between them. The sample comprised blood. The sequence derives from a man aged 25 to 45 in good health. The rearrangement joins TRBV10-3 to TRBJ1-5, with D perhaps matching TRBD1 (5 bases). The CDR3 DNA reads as TGTGCCATCAGTGAGTCCGAACGTTTAGGGGCCCAGCCCCAGCATTTT. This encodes CAISESERLGAQPQHF.